Presented here are 2 T cell receptor beta chains from one specimen sequenced in a study of blood T cell repertoires in COVID-19. The table came from immunoSEQ multiplex PCR; TCRdb's copy has only in-frame clones and leaves some out. The sample consists of approximately 500,000 clones, 70% to 90% of them appearing once. Sample: peripheral blood. Receptors were obtained from a woman in her 50s with COVID-19, enrolled during active disease.

The gene calls are TRBV19 and TRBJ2-3, with a weak D call TRBD2 (5 bases). Germline lookup yields CDR1 LNHDA and CDR2 SQIVND (reference sequence). CDR3 size: 13 residues. V was clipped by 4 bases and J by 1 base, with 6 bases between them. CDR3 sequence reads: CASSRRGTDTQYF. In DNA, the CDR3 is TGTGCCAGTAGTAGGCGGGGCACAGATACGCAGTATTTT.

This clone was recorded only once. The chain employs TRBV11-1 and TRBJ2-5; 8 bases are shared with TRBD1. The CDR3 runs 14 residues. Trimming cost V 4 bases and J 4 bases; bases outside gene matches: 5. Germline CDR1 reads SGHAT; CDR2 reads FQDESV (reference sequence). The CDR3 DNA follows: TGTGCCAGCAGCTGGGACAGGAGGGGAGAGACCCAGTACTTC. Amino acid sequence: CASSWDRRGETQYF.